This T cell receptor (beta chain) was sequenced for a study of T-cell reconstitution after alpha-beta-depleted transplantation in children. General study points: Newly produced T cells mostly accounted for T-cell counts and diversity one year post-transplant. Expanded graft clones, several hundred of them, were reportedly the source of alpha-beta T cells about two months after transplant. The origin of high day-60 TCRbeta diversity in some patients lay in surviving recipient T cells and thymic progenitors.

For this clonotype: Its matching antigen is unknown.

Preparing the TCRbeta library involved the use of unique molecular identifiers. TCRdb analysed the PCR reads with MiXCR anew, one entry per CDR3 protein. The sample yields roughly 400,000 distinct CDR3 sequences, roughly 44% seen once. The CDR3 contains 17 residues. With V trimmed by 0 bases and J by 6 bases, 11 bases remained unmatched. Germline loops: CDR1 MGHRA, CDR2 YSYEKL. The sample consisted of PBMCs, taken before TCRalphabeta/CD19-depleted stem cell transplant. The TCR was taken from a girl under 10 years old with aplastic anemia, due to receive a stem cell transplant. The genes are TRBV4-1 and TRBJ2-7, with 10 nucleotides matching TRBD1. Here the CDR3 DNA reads TGCGCCAGCAGCCAAGAGGGCGGGACAGGGGTAGTTGGCGAGCAGTACTTC. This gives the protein CASSQEGGTGVVGEQYF.